What follows is one T cell receptor beta chain and its context. The data are from a study of control samples from healthy donors and cancer patients. Measured with immunoSEQ multiplex PCR; TCRdb has only the in-frame clones, and not every one. The sample holds 75,000 to 95,000 clones, 90% seen once. Losses at the gene ends were 0 bases for V and 8 bases for J; bases not matched to a gene: 3. Germline CDR1 reads SNHLY; CDR2 reads FYNNEI. The CDR3 sequence is 13 residues long. Sequenced input: blood. The chain combines TRBV2 with TRBJ1-2, with 7 bases lining up with TRBD1. The source of this sequence is a young woman in good health. The DNA of the CDR3 is TGTGCCAGCAGTGAAGCGACAGGGTGGGGCTACACCTTC. As protein: CASSEATGWGYTF.